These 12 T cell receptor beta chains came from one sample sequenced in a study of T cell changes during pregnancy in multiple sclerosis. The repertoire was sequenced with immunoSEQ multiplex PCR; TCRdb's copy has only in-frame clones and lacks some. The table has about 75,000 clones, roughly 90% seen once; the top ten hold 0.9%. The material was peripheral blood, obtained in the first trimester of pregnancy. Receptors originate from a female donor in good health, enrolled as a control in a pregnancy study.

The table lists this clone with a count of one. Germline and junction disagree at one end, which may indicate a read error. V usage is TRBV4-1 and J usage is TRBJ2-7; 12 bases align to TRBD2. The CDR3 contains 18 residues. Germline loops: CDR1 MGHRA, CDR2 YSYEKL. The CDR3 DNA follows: TGCGCCAGCAGCCAAGAAACTAGCGGGAGGACCTTAGCCTACGAGCAGTGCTTC. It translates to CASSQETSGRTLAYEQCF.

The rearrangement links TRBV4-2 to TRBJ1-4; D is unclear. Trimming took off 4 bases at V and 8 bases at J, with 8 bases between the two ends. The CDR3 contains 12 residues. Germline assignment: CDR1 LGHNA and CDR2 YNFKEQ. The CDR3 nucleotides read TGTGCCAGCAGCCCCCTCGGGGAAAAACTGTTTTTT. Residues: CASSPLGEKLFF.

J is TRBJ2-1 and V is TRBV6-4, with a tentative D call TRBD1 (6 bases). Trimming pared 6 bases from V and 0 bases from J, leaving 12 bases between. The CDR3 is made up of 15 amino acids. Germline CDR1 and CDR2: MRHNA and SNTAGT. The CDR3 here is CASSHRESSYNEQFF. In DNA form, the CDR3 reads TGTGCCAGCAGCCACAGGGAGAGCTCCTACAATGAGCAGTTCTTC.

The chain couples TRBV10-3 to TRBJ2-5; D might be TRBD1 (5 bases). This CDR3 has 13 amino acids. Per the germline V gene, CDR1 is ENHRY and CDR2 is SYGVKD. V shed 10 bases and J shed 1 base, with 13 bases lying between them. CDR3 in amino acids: CATGARGQETQYF. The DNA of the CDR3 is TGTGCCACTGGGGCTAGAGGCCAAGAGACCCAGTACTTC.

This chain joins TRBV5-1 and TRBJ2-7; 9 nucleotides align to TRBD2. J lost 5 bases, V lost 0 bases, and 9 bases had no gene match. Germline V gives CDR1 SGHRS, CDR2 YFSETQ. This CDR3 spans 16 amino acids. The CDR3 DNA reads TGCGCCAGCAGCTTGGCTGGGGGCGGGGGGGTTGACGAGCAGTACTTC. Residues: CASSLAGGGGVDEQYF.

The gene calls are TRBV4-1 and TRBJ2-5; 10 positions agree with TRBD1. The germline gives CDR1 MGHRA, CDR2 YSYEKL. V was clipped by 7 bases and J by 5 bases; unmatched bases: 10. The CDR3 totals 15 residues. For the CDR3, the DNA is TGCGCCAGCAACCTCAGACAGGGGGCTGGGGAGACCCAGTACTTC. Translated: CASNLRQGAGETQYF.

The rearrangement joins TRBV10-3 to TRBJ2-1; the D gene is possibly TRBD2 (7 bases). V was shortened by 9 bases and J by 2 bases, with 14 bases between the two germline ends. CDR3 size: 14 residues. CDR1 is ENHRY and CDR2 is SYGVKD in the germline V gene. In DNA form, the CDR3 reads TGTGCCATAGCCGGGGGGCCGACCTACAATGAGCAGTTCTTC. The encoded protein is CAIAGGPTYNEQFF.

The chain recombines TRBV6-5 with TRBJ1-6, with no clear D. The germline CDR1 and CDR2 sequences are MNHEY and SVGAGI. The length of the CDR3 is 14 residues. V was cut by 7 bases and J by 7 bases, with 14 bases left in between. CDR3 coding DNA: TGTGCCAGCACTGCGACTCCAACAAATTCACCCCTCCACTTT. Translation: CASTATPTNSPLHF.

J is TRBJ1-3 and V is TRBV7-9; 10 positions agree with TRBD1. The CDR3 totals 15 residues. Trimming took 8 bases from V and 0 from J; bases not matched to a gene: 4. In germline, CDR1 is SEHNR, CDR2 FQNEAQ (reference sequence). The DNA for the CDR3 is TGTGCCAGCCAGGGACAGGGGTTCTCTGGAAACACCATATATTTT. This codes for CASQGQGFSGNTIYF.

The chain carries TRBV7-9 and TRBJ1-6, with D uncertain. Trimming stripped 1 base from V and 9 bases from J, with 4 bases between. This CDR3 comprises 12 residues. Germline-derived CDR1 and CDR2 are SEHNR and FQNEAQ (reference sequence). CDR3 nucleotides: TGTGCCAGCAGCTTAGACGGTTCACCCCTCCACTTT. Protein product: CASSLDGSPLHF.

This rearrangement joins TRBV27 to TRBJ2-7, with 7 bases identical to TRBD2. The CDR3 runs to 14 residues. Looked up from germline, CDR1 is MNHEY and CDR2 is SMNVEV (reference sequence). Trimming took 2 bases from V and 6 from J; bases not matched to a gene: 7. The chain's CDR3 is CASSLRAGVGEQYF. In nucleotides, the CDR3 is TGTGCCAGCAGTTTACGGGCGGGAGTCGGCGAGCAGTACTTC.

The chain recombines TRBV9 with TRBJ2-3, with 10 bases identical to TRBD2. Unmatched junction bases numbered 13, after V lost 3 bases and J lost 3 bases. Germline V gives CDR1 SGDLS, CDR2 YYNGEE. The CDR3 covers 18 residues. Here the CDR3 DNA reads TGTGCCAGCAGCGAGCCGGATGGAACTAGCGGGGTAACAGATACGCAGTATTTT. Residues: CASSEPDGTSGVTDTQYF.